A selection of T cell receptor beta chains follows, all from one sample in a study of CD8 T cells in ankylosing spondylitis. TCRdb reprocessed the 5' RACE reads via MiXCR and lists one record per CDR3 protein. The sample includes some 240,000 distinct CDR3 sequences, roughly 8.6% of them seen just once. Material for sequencing was blood, either unsorted or a sorted T cell fraction (not recorded which). All receptors come from a male donor with ankylosing spondylitis or in good health (not recorded which). The conserved cysteine and the conserved F or W are not part of the CDR3 here. D genes are given only for firm matches.

D gene,V gene,J gene,CDR3 protein
-,TRBV20-1,TRBJ1-3,SARDITWEGGNTIY
-,TRBV13,TRBJ2-3,ARSSRIAELVDTQY
-,TRBV5-1,TRBJ2-6,ASSWNRVHPSGANVLT
TRBD1,TRBV7-2,TRBJ2-7,ASSLSGQENHEQY
-,TRBV7-2,TRBJ2-7,ASSETGHTYEQY
-,TRBV7-9,TRBJ1-1,ASNFRETEAF
-,TRBV4-2,TRBJ2-5,ASSQENRLLGWQETQY
-,TRBV20-1,TRBJ2-7,SARLGAGSYEQY
-,TRBV7-8,TRBJ1-5,ASSPSRLPANQPQH
-,TRBV7-2,TRBJ1-4,ASSLRTAREKLF
TRBD1,TRBV20-1,TRBJ2-5,SAQLSGTAETQY
TRBD2,TRBV11-2,TRBJ2-1,ASSLMRGGREQF
-,TRBV12-3/TRBV12-4,TRBJ2-7,ASSSGEAYEQY
-,TRBV7-2,TRBJ1-2,ASSFPARANYGYT
TRBD1,TRBV11-1,-,ASSLGQTQY
TRBD2,TRBV19,TRBJ2-7,ASRAAGGPYEQY
TRBD2,TRBV11-2,TRBJ2-1,ASSLRGRDYNEQF
-,TRBV6-2/TRBV6-3,TRBJ2-7,ASASAYEQY
TRBD2,TRBV4-2,TRBJ2-5,ASSPISGGQETQY
-,TRBV27,TRBJ2-3,ASSPHTFTDTQY
-,TRBV29-1,TRBJ1-2,SASRRGSNYGYT
-,TRBV5-1,TRBJ1-2,ASSAHKGGDGYT
-,TRBV19,TRBJ2-3,ASRRASTDTQY
-,TRBV7-2,TRBJ2-3,ASNQGSTDTQY